Below, one TCR beta chain is given with its context. What it binds is unknown. The data are from a study of shared clonotypes between healthy human individuals. About the study: Every donor yielded three CD4 naive, three CD4 memory, two CD8 naive and one CD8 memory plate.

Whole-study results and caveats: Of the naive CD4 clonotypes, approximately 5% were shared across several donors. Relative to memory subsets, naive subsets generally showed larger estimated richness. Few donors limited the genetic and exposure-history diversity represented.

Naive CD8 cells lacked CD45RO and underwent positive selection for CCR7, leaving out terminally differentiated effector memory CD45RA+ cells. From germline, CDR1 is SGHVS and CDR2 FQNEAQ. The CDR3 sequence is 15 residues long. Trimming left V 2 bases short and J 2 bases short, with 13 bases between. The method was immunoSEQ multiplex PCR; TCRdb's version includes in-frame clones alone and lacks a portion of them. The sample has roughly 2.1 million clones; under 95% are singletons. The origin of this receptor is a man aged 18 to 30 in good health. Some clones in this sample may be carry-over from other donors' samples. Sequencing was done on a sample of naive CD8+ T cells from PBMCs. The genes are TRBV7-8 and TRBJ2-7; D gene unclear. The CDR3 loop is CASSLKVSVPYEQYF. DNA of the CDR3: TGTGCCAGCAGCTTAAAGGTATCGGTACCCTACGAGCAGTACTTC.